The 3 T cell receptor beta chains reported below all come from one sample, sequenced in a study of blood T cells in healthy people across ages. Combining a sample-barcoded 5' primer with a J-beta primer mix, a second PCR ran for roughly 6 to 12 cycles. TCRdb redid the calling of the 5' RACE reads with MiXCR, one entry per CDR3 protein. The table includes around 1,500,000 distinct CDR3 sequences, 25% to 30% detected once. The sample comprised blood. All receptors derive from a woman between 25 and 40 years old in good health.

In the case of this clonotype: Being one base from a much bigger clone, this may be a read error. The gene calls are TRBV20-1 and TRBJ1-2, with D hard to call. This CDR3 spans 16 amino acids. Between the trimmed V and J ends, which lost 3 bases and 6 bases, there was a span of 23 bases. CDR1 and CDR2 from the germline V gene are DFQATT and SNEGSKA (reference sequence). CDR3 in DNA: TGCAGTGCTAGGGATCCTAGTCCCGGAAACCCCAATGGCTACACCTTC. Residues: CSARDPSPGNPNGYTF.

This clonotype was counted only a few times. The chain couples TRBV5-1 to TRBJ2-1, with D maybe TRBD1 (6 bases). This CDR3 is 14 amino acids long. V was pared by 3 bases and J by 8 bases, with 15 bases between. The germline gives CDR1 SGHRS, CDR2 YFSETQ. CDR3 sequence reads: CASSYATRGDEQFF. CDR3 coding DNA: TGCGCCAGCAGCTACGCAACCAGGGGCGATGAGCAGTTCTTC.

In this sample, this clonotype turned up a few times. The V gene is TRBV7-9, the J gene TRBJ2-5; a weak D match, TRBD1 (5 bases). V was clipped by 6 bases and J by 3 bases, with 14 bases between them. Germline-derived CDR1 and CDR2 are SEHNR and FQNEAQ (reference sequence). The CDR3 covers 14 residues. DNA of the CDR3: TGTGCCAGCAGACTCGACACCAGGGAAGAGACCCAGTACTTC. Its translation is CASRLDTREETQYF.